The entry below describes one T cell receptor beta chain. Its cognate antigen is unknown. Germline CDR1 and CDR2: SQVTM and ANQGSEA. The CDR3 length is 16 residues. The record originates from a study of T cell clusters in autoimmune cytopenias. TRB was amplified from about 250 ng of peripheral blood genomic DNA per sample. Whole-study results and caveats: Physiological T cell clusters of healthy donors were apparently absent in primary autoimmune cytopenia patients. TRB repertoire shifts in secondary cytopenia and chronic lymphocytic leukemia mostly reflected lymphoma, not autoimmunity.

One tube held mixed TRB-A and TRB-B primer pools for touch-down PCR. TCRdb reprocessed the multiplex PCR reads and reports one entry per CDR3 protein, with no DNA. Its table records some 15,000 distinct CDR3 sequences. These data also formed part of another study, on T cell repertoires in aging, cancer and after chemotherapy. From that report: Healthy donors lost TCR diversity with age mainly through richness, cancer patients through richness and evenness.

This chain joins TRBV29-1 and TRBJ1-1; the D call of TRBD1 rests on TCRdb alone, since no DNA is present to check it. The sequenced material came from peripheral blood. This clonotype was obtained from a human donor in good health. This CDR3 is CSALAGPVGRSTEAFF.